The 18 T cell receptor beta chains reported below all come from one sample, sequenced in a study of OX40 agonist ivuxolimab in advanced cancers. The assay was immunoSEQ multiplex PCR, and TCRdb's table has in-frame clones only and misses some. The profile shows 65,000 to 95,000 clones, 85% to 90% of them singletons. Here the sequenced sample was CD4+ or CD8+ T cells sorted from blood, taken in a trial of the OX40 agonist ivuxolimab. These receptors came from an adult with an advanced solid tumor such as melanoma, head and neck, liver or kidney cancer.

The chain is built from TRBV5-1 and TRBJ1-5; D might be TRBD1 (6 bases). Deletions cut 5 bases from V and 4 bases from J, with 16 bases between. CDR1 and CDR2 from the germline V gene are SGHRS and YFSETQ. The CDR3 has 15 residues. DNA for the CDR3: TGCGCCAGCAGTTTTGTAGGGGGGTCGAATCAGCCCCAGCATTTT. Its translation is CASSFVGGSNQPQHF. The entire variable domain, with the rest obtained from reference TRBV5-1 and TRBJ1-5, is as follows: KAGVTQTPRYLIKTRGQQVTLSCSPISGHRSVSWYQQTPGQGLQFLFEYFSETQRNKGNFPGRFSGRQFSNSRSEMNVSTLELGDSALYLCASSFVGGSNQPQHFGDGTRLSIL.

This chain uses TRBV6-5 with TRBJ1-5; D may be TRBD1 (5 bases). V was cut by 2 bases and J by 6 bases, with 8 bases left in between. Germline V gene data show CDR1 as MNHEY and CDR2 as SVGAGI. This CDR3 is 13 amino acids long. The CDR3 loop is CASSYGGGQPQHF. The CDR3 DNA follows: TGTGCCAGCAGTTACGGGGGAGGTCAGCCCCAGCATTTT.

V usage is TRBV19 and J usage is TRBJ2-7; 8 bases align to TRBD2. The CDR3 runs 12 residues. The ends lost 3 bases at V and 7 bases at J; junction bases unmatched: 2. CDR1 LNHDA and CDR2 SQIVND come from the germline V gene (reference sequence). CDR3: CASSIGGGEQYF. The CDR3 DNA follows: TGTGCCAGTAGTATCGGGGGGGGAGAGCAGTACTTC.

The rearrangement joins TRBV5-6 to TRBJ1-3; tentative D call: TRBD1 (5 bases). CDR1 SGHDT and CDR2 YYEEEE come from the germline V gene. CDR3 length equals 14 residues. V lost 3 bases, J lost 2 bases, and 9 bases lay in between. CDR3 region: CASSWGRTGNTIYF. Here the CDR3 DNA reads TGTGCCAGCAGCTGGGGACGGACTGGAAACACCATATATTTT. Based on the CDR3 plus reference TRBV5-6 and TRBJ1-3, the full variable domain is DAGVTQSPTHLIKTRGQQVTLRCSPKSGHDTVSWYQQALGQGPQFIFQYYEEEERQRGNFPDRFSGHQFPNYSSELNVNALLLGDSALYLCASSWGRTGNTIYFGEGSWLTVV.

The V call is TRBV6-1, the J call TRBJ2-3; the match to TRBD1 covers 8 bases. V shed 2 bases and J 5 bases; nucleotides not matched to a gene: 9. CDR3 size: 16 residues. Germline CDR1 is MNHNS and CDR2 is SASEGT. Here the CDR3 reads CASSEHYGQGVDTQYF. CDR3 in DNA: TGTGCCAGCAGTGAACATTATGGACAGGGAGTAGATACGCAGTATTTT.

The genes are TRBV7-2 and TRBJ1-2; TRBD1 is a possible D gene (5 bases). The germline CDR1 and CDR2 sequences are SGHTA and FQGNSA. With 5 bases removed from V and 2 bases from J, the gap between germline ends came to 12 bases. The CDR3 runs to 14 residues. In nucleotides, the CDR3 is TGTGCCAGCAGCAGGGACCTAAGGAACTATGGCTACACCTTC. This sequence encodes CASSRDLRNYGYTF.

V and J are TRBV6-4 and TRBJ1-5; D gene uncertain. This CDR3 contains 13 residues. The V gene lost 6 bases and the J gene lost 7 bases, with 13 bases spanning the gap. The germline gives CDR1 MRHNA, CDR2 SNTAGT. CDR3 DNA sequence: TGTGCCAGCAGCCCCCTCGGAGGACAGCCCCAGCATTTT. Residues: CASSPLGGQPQHF.

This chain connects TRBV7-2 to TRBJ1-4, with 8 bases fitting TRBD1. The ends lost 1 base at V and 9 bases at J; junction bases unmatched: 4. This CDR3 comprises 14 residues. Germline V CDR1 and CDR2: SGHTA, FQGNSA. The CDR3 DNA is TGTGCCAGCAGCTTAGGACAGGGGTCGCAAAAACTGTTTTTT. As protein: CASSLGQGSQKLFF.

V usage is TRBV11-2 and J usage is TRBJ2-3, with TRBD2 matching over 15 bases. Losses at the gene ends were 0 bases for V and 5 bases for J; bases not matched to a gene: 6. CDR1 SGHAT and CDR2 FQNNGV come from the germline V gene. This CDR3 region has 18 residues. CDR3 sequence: CASSLDPGLAGGRDTQYF. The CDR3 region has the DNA TGTGCCAGCAGCTTAGATCCGGGACTAGCGGGAGGAAGAGATACGCAGTATTTT.

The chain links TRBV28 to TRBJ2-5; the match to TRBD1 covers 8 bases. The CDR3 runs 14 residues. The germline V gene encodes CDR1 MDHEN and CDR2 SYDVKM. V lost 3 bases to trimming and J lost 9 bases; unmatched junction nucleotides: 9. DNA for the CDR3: TGTGCCAGCAGTTTGTGGACAGGGTCCCGGGCCCAGTACTTC. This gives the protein CASSLWTGSRAQYF.

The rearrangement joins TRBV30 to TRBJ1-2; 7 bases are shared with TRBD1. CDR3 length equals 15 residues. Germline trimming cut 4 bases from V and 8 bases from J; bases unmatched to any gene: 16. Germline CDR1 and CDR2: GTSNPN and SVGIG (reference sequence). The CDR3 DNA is TGTGCCTGGACCAGCACCAGGGGGACGGCCCACGGCTACACCTTC. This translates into CAWTSTRGTAHGYTF.

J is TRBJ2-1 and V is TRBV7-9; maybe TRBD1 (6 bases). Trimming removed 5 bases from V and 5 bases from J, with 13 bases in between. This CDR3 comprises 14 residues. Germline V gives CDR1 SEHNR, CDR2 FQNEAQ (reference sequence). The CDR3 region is CASSQQGGHNEQFF. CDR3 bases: TGTGCCAGCAGCCAACAGGGTGGGCACAATGAGCAGTTCTTC.

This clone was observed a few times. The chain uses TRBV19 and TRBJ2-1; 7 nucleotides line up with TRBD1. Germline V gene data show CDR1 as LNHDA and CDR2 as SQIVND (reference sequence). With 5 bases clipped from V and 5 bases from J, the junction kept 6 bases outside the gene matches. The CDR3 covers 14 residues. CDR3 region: CASSLDRWNNEQFF. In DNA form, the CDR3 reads TGTGCCAGTAGTTTGGACAGGTGGAACAATGAGCAGTTCTTC.

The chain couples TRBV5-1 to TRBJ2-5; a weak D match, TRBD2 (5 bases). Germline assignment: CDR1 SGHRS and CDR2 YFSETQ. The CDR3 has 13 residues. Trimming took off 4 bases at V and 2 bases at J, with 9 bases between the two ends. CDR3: CASSASLQETQYF. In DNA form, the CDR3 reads TGCGCCAGCAGCGCTAGCCTACAAGAGACCCAGTACTTC.

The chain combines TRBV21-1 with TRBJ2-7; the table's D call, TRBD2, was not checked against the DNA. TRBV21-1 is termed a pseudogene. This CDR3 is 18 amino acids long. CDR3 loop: CASSRKPRRLAGRYEQYF. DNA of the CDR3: TGTGCCAGCAGCCGCAAACCGAGGCGGCTAGCGGGTCGTTACGAGCAGTACTTC.

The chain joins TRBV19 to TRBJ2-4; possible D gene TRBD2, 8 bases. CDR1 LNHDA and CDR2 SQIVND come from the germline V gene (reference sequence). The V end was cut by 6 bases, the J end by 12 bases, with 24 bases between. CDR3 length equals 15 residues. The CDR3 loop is CASSPGGGGRPGQYF. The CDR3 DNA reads TGTGCCAGTAGCCCAGGGGGTGGCGGGAGGCCCGGTCAGTACTTC.

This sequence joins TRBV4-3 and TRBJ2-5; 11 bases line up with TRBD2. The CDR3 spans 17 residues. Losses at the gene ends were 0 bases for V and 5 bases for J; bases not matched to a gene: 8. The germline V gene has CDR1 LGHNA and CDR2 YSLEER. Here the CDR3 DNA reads TGCGCCAGCAGCCAAGATCTGGGGCCTAGCGGGAGGGAGACCCAGTACTTC. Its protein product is CASSQDLGPSGRETQYF.

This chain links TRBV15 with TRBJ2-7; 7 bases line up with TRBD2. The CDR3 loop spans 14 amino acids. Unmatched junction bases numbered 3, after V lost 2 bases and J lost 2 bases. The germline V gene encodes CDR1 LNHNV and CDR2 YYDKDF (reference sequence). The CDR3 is CATSRFGGTYEQYF. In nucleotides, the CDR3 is TGTGCCACCAGCAGATTCGGGGGGACCTACGAGCAGTACTTC.